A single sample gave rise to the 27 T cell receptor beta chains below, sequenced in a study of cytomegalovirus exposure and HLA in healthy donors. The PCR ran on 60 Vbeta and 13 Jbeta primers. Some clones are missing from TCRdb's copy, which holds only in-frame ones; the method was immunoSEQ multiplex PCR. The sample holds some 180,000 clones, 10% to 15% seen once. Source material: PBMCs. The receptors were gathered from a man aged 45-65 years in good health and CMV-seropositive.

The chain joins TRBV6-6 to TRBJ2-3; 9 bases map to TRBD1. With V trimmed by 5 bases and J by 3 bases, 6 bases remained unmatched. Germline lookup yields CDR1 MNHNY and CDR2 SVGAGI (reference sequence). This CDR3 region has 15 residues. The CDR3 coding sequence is TGTGCCAGCAGTCCACGGACAGGGGTAACAGATACGCAGTATTTT. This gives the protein CASSPRTGVTDTQYF.

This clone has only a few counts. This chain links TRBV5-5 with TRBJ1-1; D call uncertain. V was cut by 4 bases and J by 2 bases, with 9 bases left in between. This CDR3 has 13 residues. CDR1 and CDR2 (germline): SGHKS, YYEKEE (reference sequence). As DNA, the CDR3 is TGTGCCAGCAGCAGGAGTCTCAACACTGAAGCTTTCTTT. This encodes CASSRSLNTEAFF.

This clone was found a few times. The CDR3 DNA follows: TGTGCCAGCAGCGCCCGACAGGGTATCAATGAGCAGTTCTTC. Amino acids: CASSARQGINEQFF. The gene calls are TRBV5-8 and TRBJ2-1, with 7 bases aligning to TRBD1. V lost 4 bases, J lost 6 bases, and 7 bases stayed unmatched. Germline-derived CDR1 and CDR2 are SGHTS and YDEGEE. This CDR3 is built from 14 residues.

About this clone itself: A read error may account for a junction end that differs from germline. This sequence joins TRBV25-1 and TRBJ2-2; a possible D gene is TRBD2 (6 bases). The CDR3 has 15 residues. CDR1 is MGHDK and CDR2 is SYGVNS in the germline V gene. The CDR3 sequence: CASSAYRGNPGELFF. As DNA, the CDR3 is TGTGCCAGCAGTGCCTACCGGGGGAACCCCGGGGAGCTGTTTTTT.

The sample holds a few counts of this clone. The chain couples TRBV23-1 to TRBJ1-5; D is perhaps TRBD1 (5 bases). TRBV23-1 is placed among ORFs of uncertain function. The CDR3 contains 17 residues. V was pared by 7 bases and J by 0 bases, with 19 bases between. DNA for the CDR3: TGCGCCAGCACCCAGGACACAAGCCTTCATAGCAATCAGCCCCAGCATTTT. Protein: CASTQDTSLHSNQPQHF.

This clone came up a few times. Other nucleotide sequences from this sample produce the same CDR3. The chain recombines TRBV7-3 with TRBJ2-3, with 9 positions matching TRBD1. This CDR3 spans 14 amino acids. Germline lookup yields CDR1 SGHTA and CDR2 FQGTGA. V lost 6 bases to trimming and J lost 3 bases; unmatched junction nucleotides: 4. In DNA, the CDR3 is TGTGCCAGCAGGAACAGGGGGCCAACAGATACGCAGTATTTT. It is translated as CASRNRGPTDTQYF.

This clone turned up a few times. The CDR3 reads CASSVTDAPGYQPQHF. The CDR3 DNA is TGTGCCAGCAGCGTAACCGACGCCCCCGGGTATCAGCCCCAGCATTTT. The V gene is TRBV9, the J gene TRBJ1-5; D remains ambiguous. V was shortened by 1 base and J by 5 bases, with 16 bases between the two germline ends. The CDR3 is 16 residues long. Germline V lookup: CDR1 SGDLS, CDR2 YYNGEE. The full variable domain, rest sourced from reference TRBV9 and TRBJ1-5, is DSGVTQTPKHLITATGQRVTLRCSPRSGDLSVYWYQQSLDQGLQFLIQYYNGEERAKGNILERFSAQQFPDLHSELNLSSLELGDSALYFCASSVTDAPGYQPQHFGDGTRLSIL.

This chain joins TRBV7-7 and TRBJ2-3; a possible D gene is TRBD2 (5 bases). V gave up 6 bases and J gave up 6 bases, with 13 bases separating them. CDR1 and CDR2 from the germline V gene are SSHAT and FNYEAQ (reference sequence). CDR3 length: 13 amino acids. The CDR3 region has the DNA TGTGCCAGCAGTCTAGCCGGGCGGGATACGCAGTATTTT. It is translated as CASSLAGRDTQYF.

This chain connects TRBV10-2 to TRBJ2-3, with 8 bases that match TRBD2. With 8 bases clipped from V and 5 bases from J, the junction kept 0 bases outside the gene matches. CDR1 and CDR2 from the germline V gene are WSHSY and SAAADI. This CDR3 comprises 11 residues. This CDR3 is CASRGGDTQYF. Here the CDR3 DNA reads TGCGCCAGCCGGGGGGGAGATACGCAGTATTTT.

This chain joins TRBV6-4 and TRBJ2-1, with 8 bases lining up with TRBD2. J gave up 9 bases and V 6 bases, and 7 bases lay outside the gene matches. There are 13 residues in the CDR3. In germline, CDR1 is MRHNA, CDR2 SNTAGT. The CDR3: CASSARGTSEQFF. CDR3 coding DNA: TGTGCCAGCAGCGCGCGGGGGACTAGTGAGCAGTTCTTC.

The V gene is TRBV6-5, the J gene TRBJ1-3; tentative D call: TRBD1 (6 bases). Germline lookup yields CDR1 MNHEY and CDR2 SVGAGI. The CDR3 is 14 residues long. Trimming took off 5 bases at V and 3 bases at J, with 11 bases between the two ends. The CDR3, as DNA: TGTGCCAGCAGTCGCACAGGGCTTGGAAACACCATATATTTT. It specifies CASSRTGLGNTIYF.

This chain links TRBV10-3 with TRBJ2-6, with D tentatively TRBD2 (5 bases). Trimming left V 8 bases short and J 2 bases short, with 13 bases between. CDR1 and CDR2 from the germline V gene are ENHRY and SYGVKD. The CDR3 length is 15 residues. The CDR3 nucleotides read TGTGCCATCGGGAGTTTGGCGACTGGGGCCAACGTCCTGACTTTC. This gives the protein CAIGSLATGANVLTF.

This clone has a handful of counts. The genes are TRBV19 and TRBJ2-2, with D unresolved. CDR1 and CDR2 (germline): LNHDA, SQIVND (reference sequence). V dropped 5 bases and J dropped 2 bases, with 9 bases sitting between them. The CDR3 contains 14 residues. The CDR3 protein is CASSPGPNTGELFF. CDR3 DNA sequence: TGTGCCAGTAGTCCGGGTCCCAACACCGGGGAGCTGTTTTTT.

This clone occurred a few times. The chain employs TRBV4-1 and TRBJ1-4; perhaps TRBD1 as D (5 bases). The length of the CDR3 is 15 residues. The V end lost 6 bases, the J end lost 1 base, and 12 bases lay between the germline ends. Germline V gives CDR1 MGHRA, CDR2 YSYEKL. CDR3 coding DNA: TGCGCCAGCAGGAAGGAGGGGAGAACTAATGAAAAACTGTTTTTT. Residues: CASRKEGRTNEKLFF.

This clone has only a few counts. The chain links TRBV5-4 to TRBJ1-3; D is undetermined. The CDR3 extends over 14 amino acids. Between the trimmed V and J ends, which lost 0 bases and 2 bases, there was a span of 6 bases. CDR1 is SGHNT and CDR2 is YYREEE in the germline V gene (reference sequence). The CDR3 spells CASSLGGTGNTIYF. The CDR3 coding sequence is TGTGCCAGCAGCTTGGGAGGGACTGGAAACACCATATATTTT.

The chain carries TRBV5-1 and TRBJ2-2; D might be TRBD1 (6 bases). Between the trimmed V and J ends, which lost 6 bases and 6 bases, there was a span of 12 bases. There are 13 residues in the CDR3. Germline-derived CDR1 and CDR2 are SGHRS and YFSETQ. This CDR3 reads CASIDTGSGELFF. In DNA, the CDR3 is TGCGCCAGCATCGATACAGGGTCCGGGGAGCTGTTTTTT.

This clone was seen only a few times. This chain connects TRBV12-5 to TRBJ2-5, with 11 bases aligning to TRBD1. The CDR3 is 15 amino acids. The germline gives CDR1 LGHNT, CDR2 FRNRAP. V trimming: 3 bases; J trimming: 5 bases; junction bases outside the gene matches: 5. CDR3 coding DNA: TGTGCTAGTGGTTTAGGACAGGGGGCGCAGGAGACCCAGTACTTC. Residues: CASGLGQGAQETQYF.

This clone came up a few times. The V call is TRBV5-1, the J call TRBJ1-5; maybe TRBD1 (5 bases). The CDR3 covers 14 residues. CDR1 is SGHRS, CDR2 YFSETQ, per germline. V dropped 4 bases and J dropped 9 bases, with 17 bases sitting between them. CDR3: CASSGTELRGPQHF. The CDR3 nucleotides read TGCGCCAGCAGCGGGACTGAATTGAGGGGGCCCCAGCATTTT.

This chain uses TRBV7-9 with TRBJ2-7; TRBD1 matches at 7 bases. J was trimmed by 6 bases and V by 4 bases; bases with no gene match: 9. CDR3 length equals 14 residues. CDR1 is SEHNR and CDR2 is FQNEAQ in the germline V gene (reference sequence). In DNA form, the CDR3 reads TGTGCCAGCAGCTCCCCACAGGGGATAGGCGAGCAGTACGTC. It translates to CASSSPQGIGEQYV.

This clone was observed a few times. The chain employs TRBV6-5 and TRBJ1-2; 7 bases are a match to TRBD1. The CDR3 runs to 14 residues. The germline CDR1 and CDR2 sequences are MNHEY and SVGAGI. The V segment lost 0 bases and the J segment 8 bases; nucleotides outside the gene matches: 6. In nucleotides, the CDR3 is TGTGCCAGCAGTTACTCAGAGGGGGCTTGGGGCTACACCTTC. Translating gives CASSYSEGAWGYTF.

The CDR3 region is CASSFSGTAGGSPLHF. The CDR3, as DNA: TGCGCCAGCAGCTTCTCCGGGACCGCCGGGGGTTCACCCCTCCACTTT. This sequence joins TRBV5-1 and TRBJ1-6, with a possible D match to TRBD1 (5 bases). The V gene lost 2 bases and the J gene lost 9 bases, with 18 bases spanning the gap. Germline V gives CDR1 SGHRS, CDR2 YFSETQ. This CDR3 region has 16 residues.

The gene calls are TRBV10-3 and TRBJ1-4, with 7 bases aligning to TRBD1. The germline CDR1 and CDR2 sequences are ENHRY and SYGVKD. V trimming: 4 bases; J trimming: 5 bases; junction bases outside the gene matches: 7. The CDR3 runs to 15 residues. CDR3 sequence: CAISGGQDANEKLFF. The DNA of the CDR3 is TGTGCCATCAGTGGTGGACAGGACGCGAATGAAAAACTGTTTTTT.

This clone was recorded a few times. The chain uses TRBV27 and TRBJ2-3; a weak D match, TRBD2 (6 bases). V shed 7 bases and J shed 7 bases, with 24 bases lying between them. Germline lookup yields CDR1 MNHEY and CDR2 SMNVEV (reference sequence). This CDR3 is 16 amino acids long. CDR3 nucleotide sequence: TGTGCCAGCATCCTCCGGGACTCCGATCGTTCCTATACGCAGTATTTT. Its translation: CASILRDSDRSYTQYF.

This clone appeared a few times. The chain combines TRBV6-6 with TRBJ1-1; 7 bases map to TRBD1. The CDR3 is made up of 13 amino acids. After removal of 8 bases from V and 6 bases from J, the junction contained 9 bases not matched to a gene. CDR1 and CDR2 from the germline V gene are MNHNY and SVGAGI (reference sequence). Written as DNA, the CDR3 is TGTGCCAGCCGCCCTCTTGGACAGGCTGAAGCTTTCTTT. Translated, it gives CASRPLGQAEAFF.

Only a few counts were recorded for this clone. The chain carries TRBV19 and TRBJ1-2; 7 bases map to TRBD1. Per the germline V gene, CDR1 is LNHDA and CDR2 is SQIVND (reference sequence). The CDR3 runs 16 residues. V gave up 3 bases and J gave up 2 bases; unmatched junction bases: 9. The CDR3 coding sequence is TGTGCCAGTAGTATCCTTGGACAGGATCTAAACTATGGCTACACCTTC. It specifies CASSILGQDLNYGYTF.

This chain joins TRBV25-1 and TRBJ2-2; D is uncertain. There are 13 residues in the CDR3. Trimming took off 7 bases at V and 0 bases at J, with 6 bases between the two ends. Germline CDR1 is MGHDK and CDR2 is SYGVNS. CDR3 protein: CASTPPNTGELFF. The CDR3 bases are TGTGCCAGCACTCCTCCGAACACCGGGGAGCTGTTTTTT. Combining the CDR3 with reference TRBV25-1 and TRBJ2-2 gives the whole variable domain EADIYQTPRYLVIGTGKKITLECSQTMGHDKMYWYQQDPGMELHLIHYSYGVNSTEKGDLSSESTVSRIRTEHFPLTLESARPSHTSQYLCASTPPNTGELFFGEGSRLTVL.

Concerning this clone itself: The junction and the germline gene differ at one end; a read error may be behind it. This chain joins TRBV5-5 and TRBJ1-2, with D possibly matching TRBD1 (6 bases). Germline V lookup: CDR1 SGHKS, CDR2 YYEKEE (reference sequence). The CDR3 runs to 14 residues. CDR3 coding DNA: TGTGCCAGCAGGTTGGTGGGGGCGAACTATGGCTACACCTTC. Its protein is CASRLVGANYGYTF.